The clone carrying this T cell receptor beta chain was picked up many times. Its antigen remains unknown. The data are from a study of response to subunit inactivated influenza vaccine. Trimming took 7 bases from V and 5 from J, leaving 20 bases between them. The CDR3 loop spans 15 amino acids. MiXCR was run by TCRdb on the RT-PCR reads, yielding one entry per CDR3 protein. The repertoire consists of 500,000 to 650,000 distinct CDR3 sequences, with 7.6% occurring once and the leading ten covering approximately 12%. General observations from the study: Each seasonal flu vaccination may recruit only limited new T cells, authors suggested.

V is TRBV12-3 or TRBV12-4 and J is TRBJ2-5; D might be TRBD1 (7 bases). The sample was PBMCs from blood, taken less than 30 months after vaccination. The TCR was taken from a man between 45 and 75 years old who received an inactivated influenza vaccine. DNA of the CDR3: TGTGCCAGCACCCGACGGGCAGGAGGGGGCGAGACCCAGTACTTC. It translates to CASTRRAGGGETQYF.